This is a list of T cell receptor beta chains from one sample in a study of human T cells and chemical hapten exposure. TCRdb called the RACE reads again in MiXCR, with one record for every CDR3 protein. The sample holds some 80,000 distinct CDR3 sequences, roughly 11% seen once. The sample here was whole blood, taken in connection with sensitization to the hapten diphenylcyclopropenone (DPC). These receptors were collected from a man between 18 and 29 years old with alopecia areata. Some clones in this sample may be carry-over from other donors' samples. Both conserved end residues are part of each CDR3. Fields, in order: J gene, D gene, V gene, clone size, CDR3 DNA, CDR3 protein. The D gene is left open where the match is weak. The listing skips clone size in some rows; elsewhere it reads once, few, many or a size class.

J gene: TRBJ2-1; D gene: NA; V gene: TRBV6-2/TRBV6-3; clone size: many; CDR3 DNA: TGTGCCAGCAGCTATACAGGGGAGGAGTACAATGAGCAGTTCTTC; CDR3 protein: CASSYTGEEYNEQFF
J gene: TRBJ2-1; D gene: NA; V gene: TRBV25-1; clone size: few; CDR3 DNA: TGTGCCAGCAGTGAATTGGGGTACAATGAGCAGTTCTTC; CDR3 protein: CASSELGYNEQFF
J gene: TRBJ2-5; D gene: NA; V gene: TRBV19; clone size: few; CDR3 DNA: TGTGCCAGTAGTATAGAACGAGACAGCCTAATGCAGGAGACCCAGTACTTC; CDR3 protein: CASSIERDSLMQETQYF
J gene: TRBJ1-2; D gene: NA; V gene: TRBV6-5; clone size: NA; CDR3 DNA: TGTGCCAGCAGTAGCCGATCGTCGGGGAACTATGGCTACACCTTC; CDR3 protein: CASSSRSSGNYGYTF
J gene: TRBJ2-4; D gene: NA; V gene: TRBV10-2; clone size: NA; CDR3 DNA: TGCGCCAGCAGTGATCAGTTGGCCAAAAACATTCAGTACTTC; CDR3 protein: CASSDQLAKNIQYF
J gene: TRBJ2-4; D gene: NA; V gene: TRBV24-1; clone size: many; CDR3 DNA: TGTGCCACCGCAGAAGTAGCCAAAAACATTCAGTACTTC; CDR3 protein: CATAEVAKNIQYF
J gene: TRBJ2-3; D gene: NA; V gene: TRBV11-2; clone size: NA; CDR3 DNA: TGTGCCAGCAGCTTACGAAAGGCGGGGACAGATACGCAGTATTTT; CDR3 protein: CASSLRKAGTDTQYF
J gene: TRBJ1-2; D gene: NA; V gene: TRBV6-2/TRBV6-3; clone size: few; CDR3 DNA: TGTGCCAGCAGCATGCATCATTCCGGGAAGAATGGCTACACCTTC; CDR3 protein: CASSMHHSGKNGYTF
J gene: TRBJ1-6; D gene: NA; V gene: TRBV4-3; clone size: many; CDR3 DNA: TGCGCCAGCAGCCCATGGCCGGAGACCAATTCACCCCTCCACTTT; CDR3 protein: CASSPWPETNSPLHF
J gene: TRBJ1-1; D gene: NA; V gene: TRBV19; clone size: many; CDR3 DNA: TGTGCCAGTAGTATATACGCGACAGGTGAAGCTTTCTTT; CDR3 protein: CASSIYATGEAFF
J gene: TRBJ2-3; D gene: NA; V gene: TRBV6-5; clone size: few; CDR3 DNA: TGTGCCAGCAGTTTACAGGGGGGGAGGCAGTATTTT; CDR3 protein: CASSLQGGRQYF